This T cell receptor (beta chain) is drawn from a study of OX40 agonist ivuxolimab in advanced cancers. Study-level background: Three patients, one with hepatocellular carcinoma and two with cutaneous melanoma, achieved partial responses. General study findings and limits: At 0.1 to 3.0 mg/kg, clonal expansion of CD4+ and CD8+ blood T cells had occurred by week 6.

Profiling relied on immunoSEQ multiplex PCR, and the TCRdb table lists in-frame clones only, not all of them. The sample shows around 45,000 clones, roughly three quarters of them seen only once. People who had autoimmune disease history or systemic immunosuppression were excluded. Concerning this clone itself: Its antigen is not identified.

V was shortened by 6 bases and J by 0 bases, with 12 bases between the two germline ends. This CDR3 has 14 amino acids. The germline V gene encodes CDR1 SNHLY and CDR2 FYNNEI. The sample here was CD4+ or CD8+ T cells sorted from blood, taken in a trial of the OX40 agonist ivuxolimab. The V gene is TRBV2, the J gene TRBJ2-7, with D maybe TRBD2 (6 bases). This receptor was obtained from an adult with an advanced solid tumor such as melanoma, head and neck, liver or kidney cancer. Here the CDR3 reads CASSRDSSSYEQYF. Here the CDR3 DNA reads TGTGCCAGCAGCCGGGACTCCTCCTCCTACGAGCAGTACTTC.